The 32 T cell receptor beta chains below come from one sample, sequenced in a study of blood T cell repertoires in COVID-19. Generated by immunoSEQ multiplex PCR, the TCRdb table keeps only in-frame clones and is missing some. The profile shows 110,000 to 150,000 clones, 79% of them singletons. Sequenced input: peripheral blood. All receptors derive from a man over 45 with active or convalescent COVID-19.

This clone was recorded at least ten times. The chain carries TRBV27 and TRBJ1-2, with 8 bases lining up with TRBD1. V gave up 6 bases and J gave up 2 bases; unmatched junction bases: 8. Germline V lookup: CDR1 MNHEY, CDR2 SMNVEV (reference sequence). This CDR3 spans 15 amino acids. This CDR3 reads CASRPGQELNYGYTF. CDR3 nucleotide sequence: TGTGCCAGCAGACCGGGACAGGAACTCAACTATGGCTACACCTTC.

CDR3: CASSPFGGLVSNEQFF. CDR3 nucleotides: TGTGCCAGTAGCCCGTTTGGGGGACTAGTCTCCAATGAGCAGTTCTTC. V is TRBV19 and J is TRBJ2-1; 8 nucleotides agree with TRBD2. In germline, CDR1 is LNHDA, CDR2 SQIVND (reference sequence). The CDR3 length is 16 residues. V lost 6 bases and J lost 6; bases outside the gene matches: 13.

The rearrangement uses TRBV5-1 and TRBJ1-3; D unresolved. The CDR3 sequence is 15 residues long. Trimming removed 0 bases at V and 7 bases at J, with 14 bases between. Germline V gives CDR1 SGHRS, CDR2 YFSETQ. This CDR3 reads CASSLAGFGGNTIYF. CDR3 DNA: TGCGCCAGCAGCTTGGCGGGGTTCGGCGGGAACACCATATATTTT.

The gene calls are TRBV6-5 and TRBJ2-5, with D possibly being TRBD2 (6 bases). The CDR3 consists of 13 residues. In germline, CDR1 is MNHEY, CDR2 SVGAGI. Trimming removed 5 bases from V and 1 base from J, with 8 bases in between. The CDR3 coding sequence is TGTGCCAGCAGTCGCGGGGCCCAAGAGACCCAGTACTTC. Translating gives CASSRGAQETQYF.

The V and J genes are TRBV19 and TRBJ2-7, with D unresolved. The CDR3 totals 14 residues. The germline CDR1 and CDR2 sequences are LNHDA and SQIVND (reference sequence). The V gene lost 6 bases and the J gene lost 3 bases, with 15 bases spanning the gap. DNA for the CDR3: TGTGCCAGTAGCGCGAGCTTTCCTCGCTACGAGCAGTACTTC. Translation gives CASSASFPRYEQYF.

The rearrangement links TRBV7-2 to TRBJ2-1; possible D gene TRBD2, 6 bases. Germline CDR1 is SGHTA and CDR2 is FQGNSA. This CDR3 has 13 residues. The V end lost 1 base, the J end lost 9 bases, and 10 bases lay between the germline ends. CDR3 sequence: CASSLVVGSEQFF. DNA of the CDR3: TGTGCCAGCAGCTTAGTCGTCGGGAGTGAGCAGTTCTTC.

This sequence joins TRBV5-1 and TRBJ2-2; 9 bases fit TRBD1. V shed 5 bases, J shed 7 bases, and the junction held 9 bases outside the gene matches. Germline CDR1 is SGHRS and CDR2 is YFSETQ. The length of the CDR3 is 15 residues. DNA for the CDR3: TGCGCCAGCAGACCCTGGACAGGGGAGGGCGGGGAGCTGTTTTTT. Amino acid sequence: CASRPWTGEGGELFF.

V and J are TRBV27 and TRBJ2-3, with 10 positions matching TRBD2. V trimming: 4 bases; J trimming: 3 bases; junction bases outside the gene matches: 10. The germline V gene encodes CDR1 MNHEY and CDR2 SMNVEV (reference sequence). This CDR3 has 17 amino acids. CDR3 sequence: CASSSQAGGPGTDTQYF. DNA for the CDR3: TGTGCCAGCAGTTCGCAAGCGGGAGGGCCTGGAACAGATACGCAGTATTTT.

The chain uses TRBV19 and TRBJ2-7; D remains ambiguous. The CDR3 has 12 residues. The V and J ends lost 3 bases and 4 bases respectively, with 7 bases between them. The germline V gene encodes CDR1 LNHDA and CDR2 SQIVND (reference sequence). CDR3 in amino acids: CASSMRRYEQYF. CDR3 in DNA: TGTGCCAGTAGTATGCGGCGGTACGAGCAGTACTTC.

The chain recombines TRBV7-8 with TRBJ1-2; 8 positions agree with TRBD1. The germline gives CDR1 SGHVS, CDR2 FQNEAQ. This CDR3 has 13 amino acids. Trimming removed 5 bases from V and 4 bases from J; junction bases left unmatched: 3. CDR3 DNA: TGTGCCAGCAGCCCGGACAGGGCCTATGGCTACACCTTC. Amino acid sequence: CASSPDRAYGYTF.

The chain is built from TRBV6-4 and TRBJ2-1, with D tentatively TRBD2 (5 bases). The CDR3 length is 14 residues. The germline V gene encodes CDR1 MRHNA and CDR2 SNTAGT. V was clipped by 6 bases and J by 1 base, with 10 bases between them. As DNA, the CDR3 is TGTGCCAGCAGCCACGGGGATTCCTACAATGAGCAGTTCTTC. Amino acids: CASSHGDSYNEQFF.

This clone was seen just once. V usage is TRBV7-3 and J usage is TRBJ2-2, with no clear D. Germline V lookup: CDR1 SGHTA, CDR2 FQGTGA. The CDR3 is 13 amino acids. V was shortened by 4 bases and J by 0 bases, with 3 bases between the two germline ends. CDR3 coding DNA: TGTGCCAGCAGCTCAGCGAACACCGGGGAGCTGTTTTTT. This codes for CASSSANTGELFF.

The chain couples TRBV5-6 to TRBJ2-7; perhaps TRBD1 as D (6 bases). The germline V and J ends were trimmed by 3 bases and 3 bases, with 13 bases remaining between them. The germline V gene has CDR1 SGHDT and CDR2 YYEEEE. The CDR3 has 14 residues. The CDR3 region has the DNA TGTGCCAGCAGCTCCCTGGGGGCAATCTACGAGCAGTACTTC. Protein product: CASSSLGAIYEQYF.

This clone is a singleton in its sample. The chain combines TRBV24-1 with TRBJ2-4; 8 bases match TRBD1. J lost 0 bases, V lost 4 bases, and 1 base had no gene match. The CDR3 has 15 amino acids. CDR1 and CDR2 (germline): KGHDR, SFDVKD. The CDR3 DNA follows: TGTGCCACCAGTGAACAGGGGGGAGCCAAAAACATTCAGTACTTC. This codes for CATSEQGGAKNIQYF.

The chain uses TRBV18 and TRBJ1-1; tentatively, D is TRBD1 (5 bases). This CDR3 comprises 13 residues. Germline V gene data show CDR1 as KGHSH and CDR2 as LQKENI. Trimming stripped 4 bases from V and 1 base from J, with 7 bases between. CDR3 loop: CASSLGQNTEAFF. The CDR3 nucleotides read TGTGCCAGCTCACTTGGACAGAACACTGAAGCTTTCTTT.

Only a few counts were recorded for this clone. This chain links TRBV19 with TRBJ1-5; the D gene is possibly TRBD1 (5 bases). Trimming took 5 bases from V and 0 from J, leaving 11 bases between them. Germline loops: CDR1 LNHDA, CDR2 SQIVND (reference sequence). This CDR3 is built from 15 residues. This CDR3 is CASSSRGYSNQPQHF. The CDR3 region has the DNA TGTGCCAGTAGTTCAAGGGGTTATAGCAATCAGCCCCAGCATTTT.

The rearrangement uses TRBV19 and TRBJ1-4, with 9 bases lining up with TRBD1. Germline V CDR1 and CDR2: LNHDA, SQIVND (reference sequence). The CDR3 runs to 15 residues. V lost 4 bases, J lost 6 bases, and 6 bases stayed unmatched. CDR3 sequence: CASSTPTGGYEKLFF. Here the CDR3 DNA reads TGTGCCAGTAGTACCCCGACAGGGGGGTATGAAAAACTGTTTTTT.

This clone was counted at least ten times. The genes are TRBV24-1 and TRBJ2-5, with TRBD1 matching 7 bases. V lost 3 bases and J lost 2; bases outside the gene matches: 2. The CDR3 loop spans 14 amino acids. Germline V gene data show CDR1 as KGHDR and CDR2 as SFDVKD. The CDR3 loop is CATSDDRVQETQYF. The CDR3 nucleotides are TGTGCCACCAGTGATGACAGGGTGCAAGAGACCCAGTACTTC.

This clone was seen only a few times. The rearrangement links TRBV11-2 to TRBJ2-7, with TRBD2 matching over 8 bases. The V gene's germline CDR1 is SGHAT and CDR2 FQNNGV. Trimming removed 6 bases from V and 1 base from J; junction bases left unmatched: 8. The CDR3 is 15 amino acids. The CDR3 DNA is TGTGCCAGCAGGCCGACTAGCGCAGGGTCCTACGAGCAGTACTTC. This codes for CASRPTSAGSYEQYF.

This chain connects TRBV7-9 to TRBJ2-7; unclear D gene. The germline gives CDR1 SEHNR, CDR2 FQNEAQ (reference sequence). Trimming removed 1 base at V and 6 bases at J, with 16 bases between. This CDR3 spans 15 amino acids. The CDR3 is CASSLVVGLVSEQYF. The CDR3 DNA reads as TGTGCCAGCAGCTTAGTCGTGGGTCTAGTTAGCGAGCAGTACTTC. Full variable domain (missing parts from reference TRBV7-9 and TRBJ2-7): DTGVSQNPRHKITKRGQNVTFRCDPISEHNRLYWYRQTLGQGPEFLTYFQNEAQLEKSRLLSDRFSAERPKGSFSTLEIQRTEQGDSAMYLCASSLVVGLVSEQYFGPGTRLTVT.

This CDR3 reads CASSQDSTDTQYF. For the CDR3, the DNA is TGTGCCAGTAGTCAGGACTCCACAGATACGCAGTATTTT. This sequence joins TRBV19 and TRBJ2-3; maybe TRBD2 (5 bases). Germline CDR1 LNHDA, CDR2 SQIVND (reference sequence). V was pared by 5 bases and J by 2 bases, with 8 bases between. The CDR3 contains 13 residues.

This clone was counted between two and nine times. V and J are TRBV27 and TRBJ2-3; TRBD2 aligns across 8 bases. V gave up 5 bases and J gave up 4 bases; unmatched junction bases: 5. The length of the CDR3 is 14 residues. Germline CDR1 and CDR2: MNHEY and SMNVEV (reference sequence). The CDR3 is CASSPSGRADTQYF. DNA for the CDR3: TGTGCCAGCAGTCCAAGCGGGAGAGCAGATACGCAGTATTTT.

The chain carries TRBV19 and TRBJ1-5; a possible D gene is TRBD1 (6 bases). V was pared by 5 bases and J by 3 bases, with 14 bases between. The CDR3 is made up of 15 amino acids. In germline, CDR1 is LNHDA, CDR2 SQIVND (reference sequence). CDR3 residues: CASSARDIHNQPQHF. The CDR3 nucleotides are TGTGCCAGTAGTGCCCGGGACATTCACAATCAGCCCCAGCATTTT.

The CDR3 region has the DNA TGTGCCAGCAGATGGCAGGGGACAGATACGCAGTATTTT. Protein: CASRWQGTDTQYF. The chain recombines TRBV12-3 or TRBV12-4 with TRBJ2-3; D is possibly TRBD1 (6 bases). V shed 6 bases and J shed 3 bases, with 10 bases lying between them. This CDR3 is 13 amino acids long.

The rearrangement joins TRBV20-1 to TRBJ1-5; 7 nucleotides line up with TRBD1. The CDR3 consists of 13 residues. V lost 3 bases, J lost 4 bases, and 3 bases stayed unmatched. The germline V gene has CDR1 DFQATT and CDR2 SNEGSKA (reference sequence). CDR3 in DNA: TGCAGTGCTAGTCAGGGGGGAAATCAGCCCCAGCATTTT. This codes for CSASQGGNQPQHF.

This clone was recorded a few times. This rearrangement joins TRBV3-1 (or the pseudogene TRBV3-2) to TRBJ1-1; D possibly corresponds to TRBD1 (5 bases). V was clipped by 4 bases and J by 2 bases, with 11 bases between them. The V gene's germline CDR1 is LGHDT and CDR2 YNNKEL (reference sequence). This CDR3 comprises 14 residues. The CDR3 spells CASSPGRGNTEAFF. The CDR3 bases are TGTGCCAGCAGCCCTGGAAGGGGAAACACTGAAGCTTTCTTT.

The rearrangement joins TRBV20-1 to TRBJ2-7, with D possibly TRBD1 on 5 matching bases. The CDR3 runs 13 residues. In germline, CDR1 is DFQATT, CDR2 SNEGSKA (reference sequence). Trimming removed 3 bases at V and 3 bases at J, with 12 bases between. Written as DNA, the CDR3 is TGCAGTGCTAGTATGGGCAGGGACTACGAGCAGTACTTC. It specifies CSASMGRDYEQYF.

The J gene is TRBJ1-4, the V gene TRBV30, with D possibly matching TRBD1 (6 bases). This CDR3 is 12 amino acids long. V was cut by 0 bases and J by 8 bases, with 7 bases left in between. Germline assignment: CDR1 GTSNPN and CDR2 SVGIG (reference sequence). CDR3 in DNA: TGTGCCTGGAGTGTACAGGGAGAAAAACTGTTTTTT. Translated: CAWSVQGEKLFF.

The chain couples TRBV5-1 to TRBJ2-7; D not resolved. The CDR3 is 14 amino acids. Between the trimmed V and J ends, which lost 0 bases and 5 bases, there was a span of 12 bases. The germline V gene has CDR1 SGHRS and CDR2 YFSETQ. This CDR3 is CASSLDPSPDEQYF. The CDR3 coding sequence is TGCGCCAGCAGCTTGGATCCGAGCCCGGACGAGCAGTACTTC.

Only one count was recorded for this clone. The chain has TRBV9 and TRBJ2-5; 11 bases are shared with TRBD2. CDR3 size: 16 residues. The germline V gene encodes CDR1 SGDLS and CDR2 YYNGEE. With 4 bases clipped from V and 4 bases from J, the junction kept 9 bases outside the gene matches. The DNA of the CDR3 is TGTGCCAGCAGCTCCCAACTAGCGGGAGTGCTAGAGACCCAGTACTTC. Its translation: CASSSQLAGVLETQYF.

This chain links TRBV7-6 with TRBJ2-6; 7 bases match TRBD1. Germline CDR1 reads SGHVS; CDR2 reads FNYEAQ. The CDR3 length is 15 residues. Trimming took 5 bases from V and 2 from J; bases not matched to a gene: 3. CDR3 residues: CASSQGVTGANVLTF. CDR3 coding DNA: TGTGCCAGCAGCCAGGGGGTAACTGGGGCCAACGTCCTGACTTTC.

The CDR3 nucleotides read TGTGCCAGCAGCGTAGGGGCAGGGGAGGGCACCGGGGAGCTGTTTTTT. It yields the protein CASSVGAGEGTGELFF. The chain recombines TRBV9 with TRBJ2-2, with D perhaps TRBD2 (7 bases). CDR3 length: 16 amino acids. V was trimmed by 0 bases and J by 4 bases, leaving 13 bases between them. Germline CDR1 and CDR2: SGDLS and YYNGEE.